The following is a T cell receptor beta chain sequence with its context. Its target is unknown. Healthy bone marrow donors made up the donors. The study ran its PCR with 60 Vbeta and 13 Jbeta primers. Authors' methods: Later, an analysis found roughly 80 million unique TCR beta chains, and 9.5 million to 11 million of these were shared. The table came from immunoSEQ multiplex PCR; TCRdb's copy has only in-frame clones and leaves some out. That table gives V, J and clone size, and the DNA gave D and trimming. The sample holds roughly 180,000 clones, 65% to 85% seen once. The entry originates in a study of cytomegalovirus exposure and HLA in healthy donors. Study-level results: The authors later found most CMV-associated TCR beta chains appeared HLA-restricted. For most TCR beta V segments, an earlier analysis put the productive rate at about 87% or about 30% of the time.

This CDR3 is 13 amino acids long. Germline V gives CDR1 MNHEY, CDR2 SVGAGI. The ends were cut back, 7 bases at V and 4 bases at J, with 14 bases in the middle. The sequenced sample was PBMCs. The receptor's source is a young woman in good health and CMV-seronegative. The rearrangement links TRBV6-5 to TRBJ2-7; D might be TRBD1 (6 bases). The CDR3 sequence: CASISDRPYEQYF. For the CDR3, the DNA is TGTGCCAGCATTTCTGACAGGCCTTACGAGCAGTACTTC.